The present T cell receptor beta chain was sequenced within a study of vaccination and CD4 T cells after COVID-19. In the study overall: Post-COVID samples were collected a median roughly 92 days following diagnosis, spanning 35 to 161.

This clonotype appeared a few times. Antigen unknown. Treatment here: roughly 10-day PBMC culture with coronavirus spike peptide pools or control peptides (ViraFEST assay). Cultures used 1.5 million to 2.5 million PBMCs per well, roughly 9.8 IU/ml IL-2 and 8.5 to 10 ug/ml peptides. The study's findings and limits: Median SARS-CoV-2-reactive clonotype numbers went up from around 20 to 38, but not significantly.

The Oncomine TCR Beta short-read assay sequenced DNA from cultured CD4+ T cells. Genomic DNA extraction was carried out from cultured CD4+ T cells. TCRdb re-called the PCR reads with MiXCR, one entry per CDR3 protein. The table records around 12,000 distinct CDR3 sequences, roughly 61% of them present only once. Looked up from germline, CDR1 is SNHLY and CDR2 is FYNNEI. V dropped 6 bases and J dropped 8; count of bases not matched to a gene: 11. The CDR3 loop spans 14 amino acids. What was sequenced was CD4+ T cells from blood, cultured in vitro. J is TRBJ1-2 and V is TRBV2; TRBD1 matches at 8 bases. This clonotype was sampled from a human donor who had recovered from COVID-19. CDR3 nucleotides: TGTGCCAGCAGGCCCTTGACAGGGGTTGAAGGCTACACCTTC. This codes for CASRPLTGVEGYTF.